Below, 21 T cell receptor beta chains from the same sample are listed, as sequenced in a study of OX40 agonist ivuxolimab in advanced cancers. Sequencing used immunoSEQ multiplex PCR; TCRdb keeps in-frame clones, though not all of them. The data show 45,000 or so clones, roughly 90% seen once. Sequencing was performed on CD4+ or CD8+ T cells sorted from blood, taken in a trial of the OX40 agonist ivuxolimab. These receptors were collected from an adult with an advanced solid tumor such as melanoma, head and neck, liver or kidney cancer.

V gene TRBV6-5 combines with J gene TRBJ1-6; D remains unclear. Trimming shortened V by 8 bases and J by 5 bases, and 7 bases separated the two germline ends. The CDR3 loop spans 12 amino acids. Germline CDR1 reads MNHEY; CDR2 reads SVGAGI. The CDR3 here is CASSWDNSPLHF. The CDR3 DNA follows: TGTGCCAGCTCTTGGGATAATTCACCCCTCCACTTT.

The chain links TRBV27 to TRBJ1-1; no reliable D call. CDR3 length: 14 residues. V gave up 6 bases and J gave up 1 base, with 12 bases separating them. Germline V CDR1 and CDR2: MNHEY, SMNVEV (reference sequence). As DNA, the CDR3 is TGTGCCAGCAGCCCCTCTGGTAGGAACACTGAAGCTTTCTTT. Translation gives CASSPSGRNTEAFF.

The chain joins TRBV5-1 to TRBJ2-6; no reliable D call. CDR1 and CDR2 from the germline V gene are SGHRS and YFSETQ. The CDR3 runs 15 residues. The ends were cut back, 0 bases at V and 2 bases at J, with 6 bases in the middle. For the CDR3, the DNA is TGCGCCAGCAGCTTGGTCATGACTGGGGCCAACGTCCTGACTTTC. It encodes CASSLVMTGANVLTF.

The V gene is TRBV7-3, the J gene TRBJ1-3; D may be TRBD1 (5 bases). Trimming stripped 10 bases from V and 12 bases from J, with 31 bases between. The CDR3 extends over 16 amino acids. Germline V gene data show CDR1 as SGHTA and CDR2 as FQGTGA. The CDR3 region is CATKRGRGRQPPHIYF. Here the CDR3 DNA reads TGTGCCACAAAACGGGGACGGGGACGTCAACCCCCCCACATATATTTT. The variable domain in full, completed from reference TRBV7-3 and TRBJ1-3, reads GAGVSQTPSNKVTEKGKYVELRCDPISGHTALYWYRQSLGQGPEFLIYFQGTGAADDSGLPNDRFFAVRPEGSVSTLKIQRTERGDSAVYLCATKRGRGRQPPHIYFGEGSWLTVV.

V gene TRBV5-4 combines with J gene TRBJ2-3, with 10 bases that match TRBD1. Germline V gene sequence: CDR1 SGHNT, CDR2 YYREEE (reference sequence). The V gene end was trimmed by 4 bases and the J gene end by 5 bases; junction bases not matched to a gene: 4. This CDR3 comprises 14 residues. The CDR3: CASSGGTGVDTQYF. CDR3 DNA: TGTGCCAGCAGCGGCGGGACAGGGGTAGATACGCAGTATTTT. Combining the CDR3 with reference TRBV5-4 and TRBJ2-3 gives the whole variable domain ETGVTQSPTHLIKTRGQQVTLRCSSQSGHNTVSWYQQALGQGPQFIFQYYREEENGRGNFPPRFSGLQFPNYSSELNVNALELDDSALYLCASSGGTGVDTQYFGPGTRLTVL.

This chain uses TRBV2 with TRBJ1-2; D possibly corresponds to TRBD1 (5 bases). CDR3 length: 10 amino acids. V dropped 6 bases and J dropped 8 bases, with 7 bases sitting between them. CDR1 is SNHLY, CDR2 FYNNEI, per germline. Written as DNA, the CDR3 is TGTGCCAGCAGAGGGGCCGGCTACACCTTC. Protein: CASRGAGYTF.

The V gene is TRBV7-9, the J gene TRBJ2-7; D gene ambiguous. Trimming removed 3 bases from V and 2 bases from J, with 2 bases in between. The CDR3 is 11 amino acids. In germline, CDR1 is SEHNR, CDR2 FQNEAQ (reference sequence). The CDR3: CASSFTYEQYF. As DNA, the CDR3 is TGTGCCAGCAGCTTTACCTACGAGCAGTACTTC.

The chain carries TRBV4-1 and TRBJ2-3; 9 nucleotides line up with TRBD1. This CDR3 is 16 amino acids long. Looked up from germline, CDR1 is MGHRA and CDR2 is YSYEKL. Germline trimming cut 3 bases from V and 1 base from J; bases unmatched to any gene: 5. The CDR3 nucleotides are TGCGCCAGCAGCCAGGGGGACAGGGTTCGCACAGATACGCAGTATTTT. This gives the protein CASSQGDRVRTDTQYF.

The chain has TRBV9 and TRBJ1-6; D is undetermined. Germline CDR1 is SGDLS and CDR2 is YYNGEE. The CDR3 spans 16 residues. Trimming removed 3 bases at V and 0 bases at J, with 10 bases between. The CDR3 loop is CASSEGMNSYNSPLHF. The CDR3 bases are TGTGCCAGCAGCGAGGGAATGAACTCCTATAATTCACCCCTCCACTTT.

The chain recombines TRBV4-1 with TRBJ1-2; D unclear. Trimming cost V 5 bases and J 8 bases, with 9 bases left between them. The germline V gene encodes CDR1 MGHRA and CDR2 YSYEKL. CDR3 length equals 11 residues. The CDR3 sequence is CASSGGQGYTF. CDR3 in DNA: TGCGCCAGCAGCGGTGGTCAGGGCTACACCTTC.

The rearrangement uses TRBV11-2 and TRBJ2-3, with 9 bases that match TRBD1. The CDR3 sequence is 16 residues long. Germline V gene sequence: CDR1 SGHAT, CDR2 FQNNGV. With 4 bases clipped from V and 6 bases from J, the junction kept 11 bases outside the gene matches. The CDR3 reads CASSYRDRVTTDTQYF. The CDR3 nucleotides are TGTGCCAGCAGCTACCGGGACAGGGTGACCACGGATACGCAGTATTTT.

This clone was seen only once. The CDR3, as DNA: TGTGCCAGCAGCACCACCGGGACTGGAGAGACCCAGTACTTC. This sequence encodes CASSTTGTGETQYF. The genes are TRBV5-6 and TRBJ2-5; possibly TRBD2 for D (6 bases). This CDR3 spans 14 amino acids. Per the germline V gene, CDR1 is SGHDT and CDR2 is YYEEEE. Trimming left V 4 bases short and J 4 bases short, with 14 bases between.

The chain recombines TRBV2 with TRBJ2-2; TRBD1 matches 7 bases. Looked up from germline, CDR1 is SNHLY and CDR2 is FYNNEI. V was clipped by 5 bases and J by 1 base; unmatched bases: 4. This CDR3 has 15 residues. The CDR3 spells CASSLWTGNTGELFF. Here the CDR3 DNA reads TGTGCCAGCAGTCTTTGGACAGGGAACACCGGGGAGCTGTTTTTT.

The chain joins TRBV6-5 to TRBJ2-3; 8 positions match TRBD2. Germline V lookup: CDR1 MNHEY, CDR2 SVGAGI. Trimming cost V 10 bases and J 2 bases; bases outside gene matches: 11. The CDR3 runs 15 residues. This chain's CDR3 is CATSGGEGHTDTQYF. In DNA form, the CDR3 reads TGTGCCACCTCCGGGGGGGAGGGTCACACAGATACGCAGTATTTT.

This chain connects TRBV27 to TRBJ2-3; D not certain. The V end lost 7 bases, the J end lost 2 bases, and 4 bases lay between the germline ends. Germline CDR1 and CDR2: MNHEY and SMNVEV (reference sequence). The CDR3 extends over 11 amino acids. The CDR3 loop reads CASKHTDTQYF. The CDR3 region has the DNA TGTGCCAGCAAACACACAGATACGCAGTATTTT.

This clone was counted once. The chain carries TRBV9 and TRBJ2-5; D unresolved. Trimming stripped 3 bases from V and 0 bases from J, with 6 bases between. Germline V gene lookup returns CDR1 SGDLS and CDR2 YYNGEE. The CDR3 contains 13 residues. The CDR3 DNA follows: TGTGCCAGCAGCGCTACGAACCAAGAGACCCAGTACTTC. It yields the protein CASSATNQETQYF.

The V call is TRBV10-2, the J call TRBJ1-1; no firm D call. The CDR3 runs to 15 residues. Trimming removed 0 bases at V and 5 bases at J, with 13 bases between. The germline gives CDR1 WSHSY, CDR2 SAAADI. CDR3 sequence reads: CASSESVGYITEAFF. The CDR3 nucleotides read TGCGCCAGCAGTGAGTCGGTGGGATATATTACTGAAGCTTTCTTT.

This clone was counted once. The gene calls are TRBV7-6 and TRBJ2-1; TRBD2 might be the D (5 bases). Deletions cut 5 bases from V and 7 bases from J, with 9 bases between. Germline CDR1 and CDR2: SGHVS and FNYEAQ. There are 12 residues in the CDR3. The DNA for the CDR3 is TGTGCCAGCAGCCCTACGGGGAATGAGCAGTTCTTC. Protein product: CASSPTGNEQFF.

V and J are TRBV11-2 and TRBJ2-7; 7 bases are a match to TRBD2. The J segment lost 1 base and the V segment lost 8 bases, leaving 8 bases of the junction unmatched. The CDR3 runs to 14 residues. The germline CDR1 and CDR2 sequences are SGHAT and FQNNGV. The CDR3 DNA sequence: TGTGCCAGCGTCCCGGGGGGTCAGTCCTACGAGCAGTACTTC. Protein sequence: CASVPGGQSYEQYF. The whole variable domain, remainder taken from reference TRBV11-2 and TRBJ2-7, is EAGVAQSPRYKIIEKRQSVAFWCNPISGHATLYWYQQILGQGPKLLIQFQNNGVVDDSQLPKDRFSAERLKGVDSTLKIQPAKLEDSAVYLCASVPGGQSYEQYFGPGTRLTVT.

This rearrangement joins TRBV6-5 to TRBJ2-2, with TRBD1 matching over 9 bases. The CDR3 has 15 amino acids. V shed 6 bases, J shed 6 bases, and the junction held 8 bases outside the gene matches. Looked up from germline, CDR1 is MNHEY and CDR2 is SVGAGI. The CDR3: CASRVGQGRAGELFF. CDR3 coding DNA: TGTGCCAGCAGAGTTGGACAGGGGCGGGCCGGGGAGCTGTTTTTT.

The rearrangement links TRBV18 to TRBJ2-2; D is unresolved. Trimming took off 4 bases at V and 3 bases at J, with 9 bases between the two ends. Looked up from germline, CDR1 is KGHSH and CDR2 is LQKENI. The CDR3 totals 14 residues. The CDR3 protein is CASSRGEDTGELFF. The CDR3 DNA follows: TGTGCCAGCTCACGAGGAGAGGACACCGGGGAGCTGTTTTTT. Full variable domain (outside the CDR3, taken from reference TRBV18 and TRBJ2-2): NAGVMQNPRHLVRRRGQEARLRCSPMKGHSHVYWYRQLPEEGLKFMVYLQKENIIDESGMPKERFSAEFPKEGPSILRIQQVVRGDSAAYFCASSRGEDTGELFFGEGSRLTVL.